Given below is one TCR beta chain in context. The antigen is undetermined. Researchers amplified the TCR beta CDR3 regions from RNA transcripts. The study used the HTBI primer set for a first-round RT-PCR of the TCR CDR3. TCRdb reanalysed the multiplex PCR reads using MiXCR and keeps one entry per CDR3 protein. Counted here are about 400,000 distinct CDR3 sequences, roughly 13% occurring once; the ten biggest clones make up 5.3%. The data are from a study of T cells in Graves' hyperthyroidism and ophthalmopathy. Overall study results and limits: In blood, most of the thyroid clonotypes expanded above 0.001 were also present.

Sequences were obtained from blood. This clonotype was sampled from a woman under 30 with Graves' hyperthyroidism.

The chain's CDR3 is CAISQPGRGNTIYF. Here the CDR3 DNA reads TGTGCCATCAGCCAACCGGGACGTGGAAACACCATATATTTT. The rearrangement joins TRBV10-3 to TRBJ1-3; a weak D match, TRBD1 (5 bases). Per the germline V gene, CDR1 is ENHRY and CDR2 is SYGVKD. This CDR3 region has 14 residues. The V end was cut by 6 bases, the J end by 3 bases, with 12 bases between.